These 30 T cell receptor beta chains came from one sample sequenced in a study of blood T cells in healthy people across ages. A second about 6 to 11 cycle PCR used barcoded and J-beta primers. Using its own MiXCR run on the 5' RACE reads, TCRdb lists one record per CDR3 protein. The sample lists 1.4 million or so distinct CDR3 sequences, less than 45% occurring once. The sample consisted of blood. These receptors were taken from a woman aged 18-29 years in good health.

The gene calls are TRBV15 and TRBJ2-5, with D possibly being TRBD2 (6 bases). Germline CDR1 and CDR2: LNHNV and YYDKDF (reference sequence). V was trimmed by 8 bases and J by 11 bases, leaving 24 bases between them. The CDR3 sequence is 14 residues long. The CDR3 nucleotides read TGTGCCACCTCTTCTACTAGCTCCTACAATGAGCAGTACTTC. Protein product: CATSSTSSYNEQYF.

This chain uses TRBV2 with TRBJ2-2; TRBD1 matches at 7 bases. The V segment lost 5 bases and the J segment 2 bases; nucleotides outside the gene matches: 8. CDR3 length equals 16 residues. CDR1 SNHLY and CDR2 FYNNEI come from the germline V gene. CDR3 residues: CASSPAGTANTGELFF. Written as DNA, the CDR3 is TGTGCCAGCAGTCCCGCCGGGACAGCCAACACCGGGGAGCTGTTTTTT.

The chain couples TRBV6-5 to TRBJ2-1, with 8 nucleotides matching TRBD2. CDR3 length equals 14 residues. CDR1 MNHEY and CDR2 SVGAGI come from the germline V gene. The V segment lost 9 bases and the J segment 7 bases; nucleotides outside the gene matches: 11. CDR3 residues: CARLRREARNEQFF. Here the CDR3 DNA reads TGTGCCAGACTCAGGCGGGAGGCTAGGAATGAGCAGTTCTTC.

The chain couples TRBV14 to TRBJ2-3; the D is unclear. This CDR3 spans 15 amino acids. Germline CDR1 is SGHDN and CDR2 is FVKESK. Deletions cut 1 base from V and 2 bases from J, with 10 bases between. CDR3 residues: CASSQGRDYTDTQYF. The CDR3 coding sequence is TGTGCCAGCAGCCAAGGAAGGGATTACACAGATACGCAGTATTTT.

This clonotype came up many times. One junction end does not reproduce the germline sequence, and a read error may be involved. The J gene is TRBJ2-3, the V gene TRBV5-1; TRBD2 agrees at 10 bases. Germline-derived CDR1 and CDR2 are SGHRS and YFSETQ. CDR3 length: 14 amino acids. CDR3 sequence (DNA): TGTGCCAGCAGTTTGGTAGCGGGGGGAGATACGCAGTATTTT. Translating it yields CASSLVAGGDTQYF.

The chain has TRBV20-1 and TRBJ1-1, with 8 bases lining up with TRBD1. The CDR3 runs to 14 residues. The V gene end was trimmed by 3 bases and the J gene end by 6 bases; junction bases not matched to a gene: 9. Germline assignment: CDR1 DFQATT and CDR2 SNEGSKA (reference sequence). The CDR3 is CSASNRGRFAEAFF. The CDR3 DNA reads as TGCAGTGCTAGCAACAGGGGGAGGTTTGCTGAAGCTTTCTTT.

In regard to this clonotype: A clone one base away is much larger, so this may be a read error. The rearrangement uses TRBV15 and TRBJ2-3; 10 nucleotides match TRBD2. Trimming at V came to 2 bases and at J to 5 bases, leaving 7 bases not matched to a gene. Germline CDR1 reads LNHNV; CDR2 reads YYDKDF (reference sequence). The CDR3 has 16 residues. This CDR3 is CATSRLIAGGLDTQYF. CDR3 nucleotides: TGTGCCACCAGCAGACTTATAGCGGGGGGATTAGATACGCAGTATTTT.

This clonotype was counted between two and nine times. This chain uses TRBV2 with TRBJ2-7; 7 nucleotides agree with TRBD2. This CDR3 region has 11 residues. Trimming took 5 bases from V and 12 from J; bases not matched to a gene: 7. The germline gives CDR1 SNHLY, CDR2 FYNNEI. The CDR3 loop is CASSTGLVPYF. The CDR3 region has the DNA TGTGCCAGCAGTACTGGACTAGTACCGTACTTC.

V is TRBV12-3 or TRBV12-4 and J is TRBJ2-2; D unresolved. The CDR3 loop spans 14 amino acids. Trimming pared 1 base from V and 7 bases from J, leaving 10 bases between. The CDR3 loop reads CASSLVTVGGELFF. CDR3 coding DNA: TGTGCCAGCAGTTTAGTCACAGTTGGCGGGGAGCTGTTTTTT.

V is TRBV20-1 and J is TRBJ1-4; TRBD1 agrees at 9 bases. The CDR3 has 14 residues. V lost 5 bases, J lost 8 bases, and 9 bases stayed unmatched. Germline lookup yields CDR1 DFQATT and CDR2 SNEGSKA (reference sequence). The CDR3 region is CSAGQGKGREKLFF. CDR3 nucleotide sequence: TGCAGTGCTGGACAGGGGAAAGGCCGCGAAAAACTGTTTTTT.

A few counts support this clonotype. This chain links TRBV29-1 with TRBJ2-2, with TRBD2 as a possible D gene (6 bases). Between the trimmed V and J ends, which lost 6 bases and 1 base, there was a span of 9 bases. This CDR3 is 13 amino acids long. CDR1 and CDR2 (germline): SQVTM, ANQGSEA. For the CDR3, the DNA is TGCAGCGTGGGACTCAAGAACACCGGGGAGCTGTTTTTT. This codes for CSVGLKNTGELFF.

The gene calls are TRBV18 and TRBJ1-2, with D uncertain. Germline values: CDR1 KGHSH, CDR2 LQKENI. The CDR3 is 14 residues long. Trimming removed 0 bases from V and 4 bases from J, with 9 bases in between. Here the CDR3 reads CASSPPGRSYGYTF. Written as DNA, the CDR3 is TGTGCCAGCTCACCACCAGGGAGAAGCTATGGCTACACCTTC.

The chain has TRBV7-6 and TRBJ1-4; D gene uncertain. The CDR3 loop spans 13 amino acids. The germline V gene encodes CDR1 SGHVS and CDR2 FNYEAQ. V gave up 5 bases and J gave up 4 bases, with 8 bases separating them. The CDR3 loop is CASSVVVNEKLFF. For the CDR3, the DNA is TGTGCCAGCAGCGTAGTGGTTAATGAAAAACTGTTTTTT.

CDR3 nucleotide sequence: TGTGCCAGCAGCTTAACTAGCGGGAGCTATGAGCAGTTCTTC. Amino acid sequence: CASSLTSGSYEQFF. The chain combines TRBV13 with TRBJ2-1, with 11 bases fitting TRBD2. From germline, CDR1 is PRHDT and CDR2 FYEKMQ (reference sequence). With 2 bases clipped from V and 8 bases from J, the junction kept 2 bases outside the gene matches. The length of the CDR3 is 14 residues.

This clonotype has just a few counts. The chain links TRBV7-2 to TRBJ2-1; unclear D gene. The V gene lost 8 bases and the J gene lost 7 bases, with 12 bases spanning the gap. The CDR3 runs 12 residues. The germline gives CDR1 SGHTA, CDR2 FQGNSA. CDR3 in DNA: TGTGCCAGCGTGTCACTGGGGAATGAGCAGTTCTTC. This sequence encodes CASVSLGNEQFF.

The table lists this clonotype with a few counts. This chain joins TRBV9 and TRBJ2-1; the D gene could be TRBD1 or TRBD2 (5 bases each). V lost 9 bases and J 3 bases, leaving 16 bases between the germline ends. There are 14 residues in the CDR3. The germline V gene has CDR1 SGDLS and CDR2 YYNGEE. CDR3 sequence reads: CAIRGSLRYNEQFF. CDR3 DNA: TGTGCCATACGGGGCTCCCTCCGCTACAATGAGCAGTTCTTC. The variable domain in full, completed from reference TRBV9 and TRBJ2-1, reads DSGVTQTPKHLITATGQRVTLRCSPRSGDLSVYWYQQSLDQGLQFLIQYYNGEERAKGNILERFSAQQFPDLHSELNLSSLELGDSALYFCAIRGSLRYNEQFFGPGTRLTVL.

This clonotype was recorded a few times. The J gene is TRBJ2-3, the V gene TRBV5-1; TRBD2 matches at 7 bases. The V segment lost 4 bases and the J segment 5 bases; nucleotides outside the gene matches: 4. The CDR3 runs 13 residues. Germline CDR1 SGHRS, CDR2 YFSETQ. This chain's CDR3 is CASSVLAEDTQYF. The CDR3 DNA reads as TGCGCCAGCAGCGTCCTAGCGGAAGATACGCAGTATTTT.

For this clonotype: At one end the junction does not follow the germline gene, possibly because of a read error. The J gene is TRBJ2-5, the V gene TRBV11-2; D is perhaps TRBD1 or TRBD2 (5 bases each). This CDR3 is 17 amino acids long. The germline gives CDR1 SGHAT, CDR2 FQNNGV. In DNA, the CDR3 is TGTACCAGCAGCTTAGGGCCCTTGAGGGGTTTAGGAGAGACCCAGTACTTC. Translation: CTSSLGPLRGLGETQYF.

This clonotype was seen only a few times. The CDR3 nucleotides are TGCGCCAGCAGCCAAGATATCGGGACCCATCCTACTTTCTTT. Amino acids: CASSQDIGTHPTFF. The V gene is TRBV4-3, the J gene TRBJ1-1; D is perhaps TRBD1 (5 bases). This CDR3 is 14 amino acids long. Per germline, CDR1 LGHNA and CDR2 YSLEER. V gave up 0 bases and J gave up 12 bases, with 17 bases separating them.

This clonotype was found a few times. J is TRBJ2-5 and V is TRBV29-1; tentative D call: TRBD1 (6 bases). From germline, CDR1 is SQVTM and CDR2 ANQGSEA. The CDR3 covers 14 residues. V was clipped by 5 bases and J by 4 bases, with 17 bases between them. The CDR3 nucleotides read TGCAGCGTTTTTACCACAGGGTTTTCAGAGACCCAGTACTTC. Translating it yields CSVFTTGFSETQYF.

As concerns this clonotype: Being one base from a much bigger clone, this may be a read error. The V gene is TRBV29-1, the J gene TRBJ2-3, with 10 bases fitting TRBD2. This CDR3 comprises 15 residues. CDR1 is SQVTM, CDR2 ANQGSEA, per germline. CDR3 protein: CSVEASGRITDAQYF. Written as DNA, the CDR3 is TGCAGCGTTGAAGCTAGCGGGAGAATCACAGATGCGCAGTATTTT.

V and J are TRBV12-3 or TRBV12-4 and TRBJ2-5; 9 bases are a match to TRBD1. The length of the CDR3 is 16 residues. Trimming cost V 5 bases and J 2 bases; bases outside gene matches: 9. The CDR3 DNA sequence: TGTGCCAGCAGTACCGGGACAGGGCTAACACAAGAGACCCAGTACTTC. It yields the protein CASSTGTGLTQETQYF.

CDR3 nucleotide sequence: TGTGCCAGCAGCCATTGGAGGACAGGGGTAACTGAAGCTTTCTTT. This encodes CASSHWRTGVTEAFF. The J gene is TRBJ1-1, the V gene TRBV7-2; 9 nucleotides align to TRBD1. Looked up from germline, CDR1 is SGHTA and CDR2 is FQGNSA. V shed 5 bases, J shed 5 bases, and the junction held 9 bases outside the gene matches. The CDR3 sequence is 15 residues long. Full variable domain (rest looked up from reference TRBV7-2 and TRBJ1-1): GAGVSQSPSNKVTEKGKDVELRCDPISGHTALYWYRQSLGQGLEFLIYFQGNSAPDKSGLPSDRFSAERTGGSVSTLTIQRTQQEDSAVYLCASSHWRTGVTEAFFGQGTRLTVV.

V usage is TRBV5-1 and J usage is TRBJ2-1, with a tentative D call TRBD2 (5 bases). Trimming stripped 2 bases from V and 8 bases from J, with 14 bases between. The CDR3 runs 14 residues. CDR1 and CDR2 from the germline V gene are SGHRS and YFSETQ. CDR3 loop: CASSLADDWDEQFF. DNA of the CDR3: TGCGCCAGCAGCTTAGCGGACGACTGGGATGAGCAGTTCTTC.

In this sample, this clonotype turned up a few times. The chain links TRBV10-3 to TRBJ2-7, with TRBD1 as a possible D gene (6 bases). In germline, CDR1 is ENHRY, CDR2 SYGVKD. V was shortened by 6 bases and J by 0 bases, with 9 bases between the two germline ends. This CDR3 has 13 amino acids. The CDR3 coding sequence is TGTGCCATCAGGAGGACAGACTCCTACGAGCAGTACTTC. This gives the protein CAIRRTDSYEQYF.

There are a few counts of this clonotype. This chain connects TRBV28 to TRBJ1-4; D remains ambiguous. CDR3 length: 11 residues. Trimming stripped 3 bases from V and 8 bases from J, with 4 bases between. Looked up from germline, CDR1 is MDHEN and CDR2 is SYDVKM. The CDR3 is CASSFEEKLFF. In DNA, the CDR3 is TGTGCCAGCAGTTTTGAGGAAAAACTGTTTTTT. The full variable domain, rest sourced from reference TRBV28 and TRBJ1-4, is DVKVTQSSRYLVKRTGEKVFLECVQDMDHENMFWYRQDPGLGLRLIYFSYDVKMKEKGDIPEGYSVSREKKERFSLILESASTNQTSMYLCASSFEEKLFFGSGTQLSVL.

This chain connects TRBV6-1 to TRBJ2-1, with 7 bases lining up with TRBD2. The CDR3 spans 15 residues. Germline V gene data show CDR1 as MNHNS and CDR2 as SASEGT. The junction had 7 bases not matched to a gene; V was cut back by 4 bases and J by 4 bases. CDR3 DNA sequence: TGTGCCAGCAGTGGGTGGGAGGGCCCTTACAATGAGCAGTTCTTC. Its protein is CASSGWEGPYNEQFF.

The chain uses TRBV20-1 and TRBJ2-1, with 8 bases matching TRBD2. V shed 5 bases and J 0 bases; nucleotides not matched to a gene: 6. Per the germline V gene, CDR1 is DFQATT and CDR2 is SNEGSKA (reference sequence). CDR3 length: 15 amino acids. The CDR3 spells CSAVTSGSSYNEQFF. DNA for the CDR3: TGCAGTGCTGTCACTAGCGGCAGCTCCTACAATGAGCAGTTCTTC.

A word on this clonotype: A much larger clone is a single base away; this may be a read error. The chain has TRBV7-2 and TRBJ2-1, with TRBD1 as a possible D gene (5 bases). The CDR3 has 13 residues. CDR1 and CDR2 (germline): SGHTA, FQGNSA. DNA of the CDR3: TGTGCCTGCAGCTTATTATGGGGCGGTGAGCAGTTCTTC. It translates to CACSLLWGGEQFF.

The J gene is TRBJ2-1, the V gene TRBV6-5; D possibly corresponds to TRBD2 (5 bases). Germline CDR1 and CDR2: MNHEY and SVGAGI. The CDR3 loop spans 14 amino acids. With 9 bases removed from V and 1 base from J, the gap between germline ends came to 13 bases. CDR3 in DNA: TGTGCCAGACTAGTTTTTGGGTCCTACAATGAGCAGTTCTTC. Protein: CARLVFGSYNEQFF.